This T cell receptor beta chain is drawn from a study of cytomegalovirus exposure and HLA in healthy donors. At the level of the study: Samples from HLA-typed donors yielded approximately 88 million unique TCRs in an early data release.

There are 11 residues in the CDR3. Trimming took 3 bases from V and 2 from J, leaving 4 bases between them. Germline loops: CDR1 DFQATT, CDR2 SNEGSKA (reference sequence). Researchers ran the PCR with 60 Vbeta and 13 Jbeta primers. Sequenced by immunoSEQ multiplex PCR; TCRdb stores in-frame clones only, minus some. Counted here are about 190,000 clones, 82% occurring once; the ten biggest clones make up roughly 0.75%. The rearrangement uses TRBV20-1 and TRBJ1-1; D unresolved. The sequence was collected from a woman aged 18 to 35 in good health and CMV-seronegative. Sample: PBMCs. CDR3 sequence (DNA): TGCAGTGCTAGTCTTAACACTGAAGCTTTCTTT. Amino acids: CSASLNTEAFF.